Reported below is one TCR beta chain. Sequencing was performed with immunoSEQ multiplex PCR; in TCRdb, only in-frame clones are kept and a portion is missing. The sample yields about 210,000 clones, around 84% seen once. The data stem from a study of blood T cell repertoires in COVID-19. Individuals in the exposed group had encountered a COVID-19 case within 2 weeks preceding study entry. Germline lookup yields CDR1 LGHDT and CDR2 YNNKEL (reference sequence). The CDR3 sequence is 14 residues long. V was pared by 0 bases and J by 3 bases, with 1 base of the junction left unmatched. The specimen was PBMCs or T cells enriched from blood (not recorded which). This chain connects TRBV3-1 (or the pseudogene TRBV3-2) to TRBJ2-7; 8 bases agree with TRBD1. This TCR was recovered from a woman aged 30 to 39 who had been exposed to COVID-19. The CDR3 nucleotides read TGTGCCAGCAGCCAAGAACAGGGGGTCTACGAGCAGTACTTC. This sequence encodes CASSQEQGVYEQYF.